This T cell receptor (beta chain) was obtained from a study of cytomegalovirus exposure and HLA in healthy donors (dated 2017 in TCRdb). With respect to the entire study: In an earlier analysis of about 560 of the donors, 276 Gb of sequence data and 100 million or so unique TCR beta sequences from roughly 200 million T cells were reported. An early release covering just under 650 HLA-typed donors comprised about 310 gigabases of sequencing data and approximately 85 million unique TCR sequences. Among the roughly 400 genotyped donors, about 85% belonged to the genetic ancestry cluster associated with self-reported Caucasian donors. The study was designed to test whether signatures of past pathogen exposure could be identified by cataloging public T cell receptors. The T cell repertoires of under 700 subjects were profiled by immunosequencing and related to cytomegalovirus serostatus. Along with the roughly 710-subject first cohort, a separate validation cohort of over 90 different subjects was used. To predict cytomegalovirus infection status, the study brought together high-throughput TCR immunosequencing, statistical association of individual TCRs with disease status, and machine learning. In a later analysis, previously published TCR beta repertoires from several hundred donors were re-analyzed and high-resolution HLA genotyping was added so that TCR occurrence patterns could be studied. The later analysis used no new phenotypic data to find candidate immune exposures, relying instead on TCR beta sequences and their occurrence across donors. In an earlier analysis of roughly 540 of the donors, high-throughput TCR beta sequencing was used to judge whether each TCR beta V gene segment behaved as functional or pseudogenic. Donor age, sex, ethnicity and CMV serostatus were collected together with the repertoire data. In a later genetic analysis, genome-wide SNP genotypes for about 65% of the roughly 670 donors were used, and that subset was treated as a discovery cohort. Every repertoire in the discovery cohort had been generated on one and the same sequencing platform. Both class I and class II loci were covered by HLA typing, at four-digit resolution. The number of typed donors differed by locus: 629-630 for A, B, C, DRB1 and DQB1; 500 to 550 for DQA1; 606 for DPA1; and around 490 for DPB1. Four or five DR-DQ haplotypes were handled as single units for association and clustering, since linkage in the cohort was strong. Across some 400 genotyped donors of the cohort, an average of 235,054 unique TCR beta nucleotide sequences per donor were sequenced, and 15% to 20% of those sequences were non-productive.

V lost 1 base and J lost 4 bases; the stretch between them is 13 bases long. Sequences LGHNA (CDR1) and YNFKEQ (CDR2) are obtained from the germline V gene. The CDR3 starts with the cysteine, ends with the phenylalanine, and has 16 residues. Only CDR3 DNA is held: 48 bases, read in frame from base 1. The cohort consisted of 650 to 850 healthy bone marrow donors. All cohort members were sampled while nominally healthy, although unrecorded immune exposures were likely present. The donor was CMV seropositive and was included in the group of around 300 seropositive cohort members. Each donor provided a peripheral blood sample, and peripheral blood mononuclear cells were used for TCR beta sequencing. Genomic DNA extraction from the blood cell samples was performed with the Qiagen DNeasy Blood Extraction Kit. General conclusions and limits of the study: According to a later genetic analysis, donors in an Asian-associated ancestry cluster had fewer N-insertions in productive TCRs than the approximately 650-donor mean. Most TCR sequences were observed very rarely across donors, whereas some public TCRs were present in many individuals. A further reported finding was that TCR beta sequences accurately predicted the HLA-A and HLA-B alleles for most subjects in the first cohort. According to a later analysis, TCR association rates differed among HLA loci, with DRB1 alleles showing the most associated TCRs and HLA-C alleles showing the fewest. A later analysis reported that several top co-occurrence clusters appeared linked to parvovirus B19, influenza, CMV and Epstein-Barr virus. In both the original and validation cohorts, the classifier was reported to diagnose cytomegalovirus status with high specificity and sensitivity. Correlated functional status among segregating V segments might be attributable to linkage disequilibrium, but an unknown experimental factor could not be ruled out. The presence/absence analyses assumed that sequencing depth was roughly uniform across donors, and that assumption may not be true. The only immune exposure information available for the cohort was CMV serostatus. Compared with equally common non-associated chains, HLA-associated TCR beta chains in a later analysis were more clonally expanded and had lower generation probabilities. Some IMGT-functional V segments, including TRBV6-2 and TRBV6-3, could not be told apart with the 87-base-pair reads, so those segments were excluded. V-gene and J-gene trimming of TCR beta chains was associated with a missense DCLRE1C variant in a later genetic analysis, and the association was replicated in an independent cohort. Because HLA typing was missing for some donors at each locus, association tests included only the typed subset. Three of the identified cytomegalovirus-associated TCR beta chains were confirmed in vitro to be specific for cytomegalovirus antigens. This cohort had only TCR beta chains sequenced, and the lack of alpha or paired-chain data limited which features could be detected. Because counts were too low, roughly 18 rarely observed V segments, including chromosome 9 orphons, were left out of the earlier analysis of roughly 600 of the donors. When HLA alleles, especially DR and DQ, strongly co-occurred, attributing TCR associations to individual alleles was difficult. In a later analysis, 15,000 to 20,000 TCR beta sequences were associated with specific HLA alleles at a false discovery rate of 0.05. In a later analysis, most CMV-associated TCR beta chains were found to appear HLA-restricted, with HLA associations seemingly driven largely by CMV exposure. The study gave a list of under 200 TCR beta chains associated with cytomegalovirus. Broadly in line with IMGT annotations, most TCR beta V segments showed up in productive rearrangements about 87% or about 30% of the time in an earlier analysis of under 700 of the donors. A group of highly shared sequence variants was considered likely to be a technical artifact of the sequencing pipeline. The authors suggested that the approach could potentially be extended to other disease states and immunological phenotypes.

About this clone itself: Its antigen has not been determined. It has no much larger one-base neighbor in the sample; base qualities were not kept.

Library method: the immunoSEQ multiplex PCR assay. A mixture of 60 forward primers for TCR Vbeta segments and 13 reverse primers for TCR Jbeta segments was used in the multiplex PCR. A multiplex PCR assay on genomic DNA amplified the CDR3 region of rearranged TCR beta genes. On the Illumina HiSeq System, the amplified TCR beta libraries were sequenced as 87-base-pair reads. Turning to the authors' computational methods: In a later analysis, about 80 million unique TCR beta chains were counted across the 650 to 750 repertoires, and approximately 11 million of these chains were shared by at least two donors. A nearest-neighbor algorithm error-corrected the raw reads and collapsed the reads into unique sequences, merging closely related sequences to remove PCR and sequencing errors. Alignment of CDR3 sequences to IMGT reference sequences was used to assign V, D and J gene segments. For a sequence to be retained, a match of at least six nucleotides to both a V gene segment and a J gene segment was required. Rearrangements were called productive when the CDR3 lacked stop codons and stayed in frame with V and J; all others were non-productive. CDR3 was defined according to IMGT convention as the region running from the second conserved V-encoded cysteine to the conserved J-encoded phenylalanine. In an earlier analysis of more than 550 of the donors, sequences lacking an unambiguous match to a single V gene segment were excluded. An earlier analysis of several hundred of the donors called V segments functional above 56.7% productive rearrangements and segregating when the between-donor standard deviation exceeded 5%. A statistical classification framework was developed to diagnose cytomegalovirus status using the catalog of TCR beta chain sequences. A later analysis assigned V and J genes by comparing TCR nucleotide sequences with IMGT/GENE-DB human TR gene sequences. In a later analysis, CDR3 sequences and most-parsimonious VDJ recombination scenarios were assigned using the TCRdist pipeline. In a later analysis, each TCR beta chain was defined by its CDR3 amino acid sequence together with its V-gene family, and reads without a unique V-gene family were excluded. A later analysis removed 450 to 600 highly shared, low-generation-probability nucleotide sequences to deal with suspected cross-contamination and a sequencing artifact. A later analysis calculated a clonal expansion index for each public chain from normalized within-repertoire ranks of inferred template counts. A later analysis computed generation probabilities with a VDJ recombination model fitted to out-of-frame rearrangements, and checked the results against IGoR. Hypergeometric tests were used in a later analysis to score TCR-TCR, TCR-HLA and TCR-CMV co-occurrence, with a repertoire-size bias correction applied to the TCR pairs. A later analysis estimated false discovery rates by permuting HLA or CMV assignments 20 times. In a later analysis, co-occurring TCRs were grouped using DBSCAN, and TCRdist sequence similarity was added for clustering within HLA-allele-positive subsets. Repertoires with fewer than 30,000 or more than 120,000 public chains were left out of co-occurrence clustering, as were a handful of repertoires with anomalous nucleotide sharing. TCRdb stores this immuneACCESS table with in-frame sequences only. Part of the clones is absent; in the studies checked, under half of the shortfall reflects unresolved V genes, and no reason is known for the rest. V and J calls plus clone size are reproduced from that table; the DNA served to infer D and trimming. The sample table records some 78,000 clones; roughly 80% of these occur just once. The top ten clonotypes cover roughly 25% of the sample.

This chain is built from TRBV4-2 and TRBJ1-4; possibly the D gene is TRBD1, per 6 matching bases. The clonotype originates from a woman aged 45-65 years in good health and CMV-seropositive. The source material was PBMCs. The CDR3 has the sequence CASSQGPGQVNEKLFF. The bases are TGTGCCAGCAGCCAAGGCCCGGGACAAGTTAATGAAAAACTGTTTTTT.